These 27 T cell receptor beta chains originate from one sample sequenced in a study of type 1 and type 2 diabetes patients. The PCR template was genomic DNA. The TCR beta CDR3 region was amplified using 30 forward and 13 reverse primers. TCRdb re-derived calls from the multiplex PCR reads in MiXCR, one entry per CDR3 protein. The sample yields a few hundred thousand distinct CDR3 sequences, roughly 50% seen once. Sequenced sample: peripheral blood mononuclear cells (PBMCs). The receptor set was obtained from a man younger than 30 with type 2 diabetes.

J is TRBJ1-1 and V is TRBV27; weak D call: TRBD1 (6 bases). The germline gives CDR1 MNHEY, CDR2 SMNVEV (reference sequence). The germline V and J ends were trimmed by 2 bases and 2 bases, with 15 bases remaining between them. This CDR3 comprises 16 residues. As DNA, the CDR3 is TGTGCCAGCAGTTTAGGGGGGGGCGGGCTTAACACTGAAGCTTTCTTT. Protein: CASSLGGGGLNTEAFF.

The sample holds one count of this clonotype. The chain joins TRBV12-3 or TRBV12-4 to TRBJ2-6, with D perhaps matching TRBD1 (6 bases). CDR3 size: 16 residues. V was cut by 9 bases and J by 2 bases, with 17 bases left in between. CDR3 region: CASRRGGSTGANVLTF. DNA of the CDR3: TGTGCCAGTCGACGTGGGGGCTCTACTGGGGCCAACGTCCTGACTTTC.

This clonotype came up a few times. DNA of the CDR3: TGTGCCAGCAGCGTAAGTTCCTCCCTTCCTAACACTGAAGCTTTCTTT. Its protein product is CASSVSSSLPNTEAFF. The chain uses TRBV9 and TRBJ1-1; D gene unclear. V was cut by 1 base and J by 2 bases, with 15 bases left in between. Per the germline V gene, CDR1 is SGDLS and CDR2 is YYNGEE. The CDR3 contains 16 residues.

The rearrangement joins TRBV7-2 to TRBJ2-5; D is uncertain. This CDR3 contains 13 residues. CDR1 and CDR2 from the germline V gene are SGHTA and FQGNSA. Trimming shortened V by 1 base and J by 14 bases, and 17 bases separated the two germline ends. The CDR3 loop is CASSLVPSAGVYF. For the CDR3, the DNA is TGTGCCAGCAGCTTAGTCCCCAGCGCAGGAGTATACTTC.

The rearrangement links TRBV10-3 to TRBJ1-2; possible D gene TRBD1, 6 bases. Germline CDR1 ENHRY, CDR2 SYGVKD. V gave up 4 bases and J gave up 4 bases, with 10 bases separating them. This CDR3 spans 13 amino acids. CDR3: CAISAGTPYGYTF. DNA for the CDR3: TGTGCCATCAGTGCTGGGACACCCTATGGCTACACCTTC.

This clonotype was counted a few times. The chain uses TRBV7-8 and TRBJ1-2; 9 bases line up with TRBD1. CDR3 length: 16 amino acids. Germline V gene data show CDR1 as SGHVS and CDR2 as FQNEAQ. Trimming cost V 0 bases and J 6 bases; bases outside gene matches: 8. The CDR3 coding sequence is TGTGCCAGCAGCTTAGCACTTCCCGGGACAGGGAATGGCTACACCTTC. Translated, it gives CASSLALPGTGNGYTF.

DNA for the CDR3: TGTGCCAGCAGTTTCGGGCGGGGGGCCTACGAGCAGTACTTC. Amino acids: CASSFGRGAYEQYF. V is TRBV27 and J is TRBJ2-7; TRBD2 agrees at 8 bases. The CDR3 covers 14 residues. The ends lost 3 bases at V and 2 bases at J; junction bases unmatched: 3. Germline CDR1 reads MNHEY; CDR2 reads SMNVEV (reference sequence).

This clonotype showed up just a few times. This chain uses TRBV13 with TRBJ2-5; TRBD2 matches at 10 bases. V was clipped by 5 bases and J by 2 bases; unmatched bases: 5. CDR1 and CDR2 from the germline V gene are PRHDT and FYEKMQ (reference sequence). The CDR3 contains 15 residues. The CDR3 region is CASSRSGLAQETQYF. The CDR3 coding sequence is TGTGCCAGCAGCCGTTCGGGACTAGCGCAAGAGACCCAGTACTTC.

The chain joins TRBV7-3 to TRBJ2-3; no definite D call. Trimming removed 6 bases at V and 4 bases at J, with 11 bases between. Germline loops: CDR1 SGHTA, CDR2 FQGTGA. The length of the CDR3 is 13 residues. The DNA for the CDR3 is TGTGCCAGCAGTTTATCAGAGGCAGATACGCAGTATTTT. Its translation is CASSLSEADTQYF.

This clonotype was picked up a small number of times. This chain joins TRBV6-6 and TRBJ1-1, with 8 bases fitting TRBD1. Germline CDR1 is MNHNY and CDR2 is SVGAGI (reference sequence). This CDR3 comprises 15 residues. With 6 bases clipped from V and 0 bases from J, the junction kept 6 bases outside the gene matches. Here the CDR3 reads CASSLRGRLNTEAFF. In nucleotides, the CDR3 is TGTGCCAGCAGCCTCAGGGGGCGCCTGAACACTGAAGCTTTCTTT.

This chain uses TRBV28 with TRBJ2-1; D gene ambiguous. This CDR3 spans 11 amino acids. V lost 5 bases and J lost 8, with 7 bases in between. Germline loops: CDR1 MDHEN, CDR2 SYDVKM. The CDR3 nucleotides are TGTGCCAGCAGTCCGTCATATGAGCAGTTCTTC. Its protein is CASSPSYEQFF.

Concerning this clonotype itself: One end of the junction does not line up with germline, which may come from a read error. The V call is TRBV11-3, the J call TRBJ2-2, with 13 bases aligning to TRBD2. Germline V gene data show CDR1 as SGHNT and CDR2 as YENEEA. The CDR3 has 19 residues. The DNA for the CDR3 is TGCGCCAGCAGCCGGCAAACCTGGACTAGCGGGAGTATTACCGGGGAGCTGTTTTTT. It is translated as CASSRQTWTSGSITGELFF.

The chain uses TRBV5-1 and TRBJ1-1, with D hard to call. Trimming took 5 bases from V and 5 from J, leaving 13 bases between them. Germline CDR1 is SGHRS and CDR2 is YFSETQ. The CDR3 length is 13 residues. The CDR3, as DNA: TGCGCCAGCAGTAAGGGTGTGGGTACTGAAGCTTTCTTT. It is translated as CASSKGVGTEAFF.

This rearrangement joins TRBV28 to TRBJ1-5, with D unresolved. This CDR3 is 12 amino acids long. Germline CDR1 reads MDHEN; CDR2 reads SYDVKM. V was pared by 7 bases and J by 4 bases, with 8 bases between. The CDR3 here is CASKSGNQPQHF. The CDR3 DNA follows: TGTGCCAGCAAGTCCGGTAATCAGCCCCAGCATTTT. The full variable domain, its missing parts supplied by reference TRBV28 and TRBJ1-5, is DVKVTQSSRYLVKRTGEKVFLECVQDMDHENMFWYRQDPGLGLRLIYFSYDVKMKEKGDIPEGYSVSREKKERFSLILESASTNQTSMYLCASKSGNQPQHFGDGTRLSIL.

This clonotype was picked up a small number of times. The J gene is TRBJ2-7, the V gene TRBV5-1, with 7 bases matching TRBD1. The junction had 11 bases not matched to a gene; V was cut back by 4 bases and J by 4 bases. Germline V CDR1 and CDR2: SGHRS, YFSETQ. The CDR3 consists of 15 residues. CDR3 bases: TGCGCCAGCAGCATAGCCGGGACAGTTTTGTACGAGCAGTACTTC. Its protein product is CASSIAGTVLYEQYF.

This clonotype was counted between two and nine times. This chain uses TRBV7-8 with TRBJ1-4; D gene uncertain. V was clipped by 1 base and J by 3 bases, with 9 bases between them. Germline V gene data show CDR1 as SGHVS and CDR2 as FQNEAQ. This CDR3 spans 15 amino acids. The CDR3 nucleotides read TGTGCCAGCAGCTTAGAGCCAGGCCCTAATGAAAAACTGTTTTTT. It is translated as CASSLEPGPNEKLFF. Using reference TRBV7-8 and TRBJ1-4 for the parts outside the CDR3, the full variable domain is GAGVSQSPRYKVAKRGQDVALRCDPISGHVSLFWYQQALGQGPEFLTYFQNEAQLDKSGLPSDRFFAERPEGSVSTLKIQRTQQEDSAVYLCASSLEPGPNEKLFFGSGTQLSVL.

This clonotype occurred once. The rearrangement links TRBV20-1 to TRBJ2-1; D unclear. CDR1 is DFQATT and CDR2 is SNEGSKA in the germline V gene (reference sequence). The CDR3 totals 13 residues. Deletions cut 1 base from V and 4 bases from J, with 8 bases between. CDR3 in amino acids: CSARGPYYNEQFF. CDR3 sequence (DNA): TGCAGTGCTAGAGGGCCCTATTACAATGAGCAGTTCTTC.

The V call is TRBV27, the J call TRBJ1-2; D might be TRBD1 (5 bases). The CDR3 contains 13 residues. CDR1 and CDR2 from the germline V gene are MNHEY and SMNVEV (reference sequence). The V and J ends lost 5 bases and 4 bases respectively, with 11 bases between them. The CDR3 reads CASSTGDRYGYTF. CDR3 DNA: TGTGCCAGCAGTACCGGGGACCGCTATGGCTACACCTTC.

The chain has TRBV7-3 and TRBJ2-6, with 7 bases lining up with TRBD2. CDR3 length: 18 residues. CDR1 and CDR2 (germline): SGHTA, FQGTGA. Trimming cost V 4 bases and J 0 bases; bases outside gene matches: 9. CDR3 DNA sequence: TGTGCCAGCAGCTCACTCCCGGGAGGACCCTCTGGGGCCAACGTCCTGACTTTC. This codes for CASSSLPGGPSGANVLTF.

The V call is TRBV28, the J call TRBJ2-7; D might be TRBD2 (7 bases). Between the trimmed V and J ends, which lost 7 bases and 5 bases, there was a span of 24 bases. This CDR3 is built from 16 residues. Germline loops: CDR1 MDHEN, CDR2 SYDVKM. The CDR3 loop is CASTPLGGGPHHEQYF. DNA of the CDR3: TGTGCCAGCACTCCCCTTGGGGGGGGCCCGCACCACGAGCAGTACTTC.

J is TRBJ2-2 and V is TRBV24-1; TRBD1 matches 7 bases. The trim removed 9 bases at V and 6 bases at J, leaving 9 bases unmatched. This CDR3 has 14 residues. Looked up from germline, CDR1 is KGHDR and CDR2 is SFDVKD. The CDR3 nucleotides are TGTGCCACCCGGGAACAGGGGTTAGCCGGGGAGCTGTTTTTT. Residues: CATREQGLAGELFF.

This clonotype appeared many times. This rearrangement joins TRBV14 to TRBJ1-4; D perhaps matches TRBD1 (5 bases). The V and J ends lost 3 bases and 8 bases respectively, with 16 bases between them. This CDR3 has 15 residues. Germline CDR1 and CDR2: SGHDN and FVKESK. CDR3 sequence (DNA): TGTGCCAGCAGCCAGTCAGGGTTGCGTCAGGAAAAACTGTTTTTT. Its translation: CASSQSGLRQEKLFF.

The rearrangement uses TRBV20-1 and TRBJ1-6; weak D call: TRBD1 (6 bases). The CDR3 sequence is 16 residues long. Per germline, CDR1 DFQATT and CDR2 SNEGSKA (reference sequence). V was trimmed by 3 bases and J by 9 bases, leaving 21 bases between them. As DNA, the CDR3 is TGCAGTGCTAGCCCACAGGGATCCGTTGGATTTTCACCCCTCCACTTT. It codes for CSASPQGSVGFSPLHF.

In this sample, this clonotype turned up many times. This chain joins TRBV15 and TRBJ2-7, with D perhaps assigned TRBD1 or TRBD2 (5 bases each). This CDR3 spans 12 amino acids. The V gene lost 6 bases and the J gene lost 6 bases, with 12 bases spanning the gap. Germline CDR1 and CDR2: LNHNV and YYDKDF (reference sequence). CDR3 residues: CATRGDLGEQYF. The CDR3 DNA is TGTGCCACCAGGGGGGATCTCGGCGAGCAGTACTTC. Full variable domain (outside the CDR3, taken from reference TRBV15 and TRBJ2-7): DAMVIQNPRYQVTQFGKPVTLSCSQTLNHNVMYWYQQKSSQAPKLLFHYYDKDFNNEADTPDNFQSRRPNTSFCFLDIRSPGLGDTAMYLCATRGDLGEQYFGPGTRLTVT.

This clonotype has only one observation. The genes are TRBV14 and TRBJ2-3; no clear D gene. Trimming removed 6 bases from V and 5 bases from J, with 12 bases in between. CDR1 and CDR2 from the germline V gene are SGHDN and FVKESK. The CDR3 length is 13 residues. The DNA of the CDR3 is TGTGCCAGCAGTGTCCCTATGGGAGATACGCAGTATTTT. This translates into CASSVPMGDTQYF.

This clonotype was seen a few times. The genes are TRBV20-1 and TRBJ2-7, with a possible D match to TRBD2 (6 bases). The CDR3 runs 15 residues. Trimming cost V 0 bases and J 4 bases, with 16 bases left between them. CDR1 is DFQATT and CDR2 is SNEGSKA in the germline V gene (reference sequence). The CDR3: CSARDRLGAPYEQYF. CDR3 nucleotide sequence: TGCAGTGCTAGAGATAGACTAGGGGCACCTTACGAGCAGTACTTC.

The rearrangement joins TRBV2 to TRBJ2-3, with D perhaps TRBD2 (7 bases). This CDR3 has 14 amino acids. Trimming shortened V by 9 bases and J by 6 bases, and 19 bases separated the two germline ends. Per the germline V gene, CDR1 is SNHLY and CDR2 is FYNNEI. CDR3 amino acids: CASSMARGGDTQYF. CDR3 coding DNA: TGTGCCAGTAGTATGGCCAGGGGAGGGGATACGCAGTATTTT.